Each of the 10 T cell receptor beta chains below was sequenced from the same sample in a study of shared clonotypes between healthy human individuals. Here immunoSEQ multiplex PCR was the method, and the copy in TCRdb shows in-frame clones only, minus some. Of 2 million or so clones detected, 85% to 95% appear once; the ten largest clones hold roughly 0.13%. What was sequenced was naive CD4+ T cells sorted from blood. Subset described: CD45RA+ positively selected. The receptors were gathered from a man aged 18 to 29 in good health.

Written as DNA, the CDR3 is TGTGCCATCAGGACGACTACAGGGGGCACGGGTGAAAAACTGTTTTTT. Translating it yields CAIRTTTGGTGEKLFF. This chain uses TRBV10-3 with TRBJ1-4; 9 bases line up with TRBD1. The length of the CDR3 is 16 residues. The V gene's germline CDR1 is ENHRY and CDR2 SYGVKD. Losses at the gene ends were 6 bases for V and 7 bases for J; bases not matched to a gene: 12.

Comments on this clone: This same CDR3 is encoded by further DNA sequences in the sample. CDR3 region: CASSYQRGPYEQYF. CDR3 coding DNA: TGTGCCAGCAGTTACCAACGGGGGCCCTACGAGCAGTACTTC. The V and J genes are TRBV6-5 and TRBJ2-7; D may match TRBD1 or TRBD2 (6 bases each). Germline values: CDR1 MNHEY, CDR2 SVGAGI. The ends were cut back, 2 bases at V and 2 bases at J, with 10 bases in the middle. The CDR3 is made up of 14 amino acids.

The CDR3 protein is CASGRDRPNYGYTF. CDR3 sequence (DNA): TGTGCCAGCGGCCGGGACAGACCTAACTATGGCTACACCTTC. The chain combines TRBV2 with TRBJ1-2; 7 nucleotides agree with TRBD1. The ends lost 8 bases at V and 0 bases at J; junction bases unmatched: 6. CDR1 is SNHLY and CDR2 is FYNNEI in the germline V gene. CDR3 length: 14 residues.

The chain recombines TRBV13 with TRBJ2-7, with 10 nucleotides matching TRBD2. The V gene end was trimmed by 6 bases and the J gene end by 3 bases; junction bases not matched to a gene: 5. Germline-derived CDR1 and CDR2 are PRHDT and FYEKMQ (reference sequence). CDR3 size: 14 residues. CDR3 DNA: TGTGCCAGCAGGAAGCGGGAGGGAAACTACGAGCAGTACTTC. It translates to CASRKREGNYEQYF.

V and J are TRBV7-2 and TRBJ1-4, with 7 nucleotides matching TRBD1. The germline gives CDR1 SGHTA, CDR2 FQGNSA. The CDR3 is 14 amino acids. V lost 5 bases to trimming and J lost 8 bases; unmatched junction nucleotides: 8. The CDR3 reads CASSRGGADEKLFF. For the CDR3, the DNA is TGTGCCAGCAGCAGAGGGGGCGCCGACGAAAAACTGTTTTTT.

The rearrangement uses TRBV6-5 and TRBJ1-5; D is ambiguous. The CDR3 consists of 15 residues. Trimming left V 0 bases short and J 2 bases short, with 8 bases between. Looked up from germline, CDR1 is MNHEY and CDR2 is SVGAGI. The CDR3 here is CASSYSGRGNQPQHF. The CDR3, as DNA: TGTGCCAGCAGTTACTCGGGCCGGGGCAATCAGCCCCAGCATTTT.

The rearrangement uses TRBV30 and TRBJ1-4; no reliable D call. The CDR3 has 16 residues. V dropped 4 bases and J dropped 5 bases, with 20 bases sitting between them. Germline CDR1 is GTSNPN and CDR2 is SVGIG (reference sequence). CDR3 sequence (DNA): TGTGCCTGGATGAGAACCCACAGTTGGACCAATGAAAAACTGTTTTTT. Translated, it gives CAWMRTHSWTNEKLFF.

The chain couples TRBV5-1 to TRBJ1-3; D may be TRBD1 (6 bases). The V and J ends lost 6 bases and 1 base respectively, with 11 bases between them. CDR1 is SGHRS and CDR2 is YFSETQ in the germline V gene. This CDR3 is built from 14 residues. The CDR3 nucleotides read TGCGCCAGCACCACAGGGATATCTGGAAACACCATATATTTT. This translates into CASTTGISGNTIYF.

The chain is built from TRBV7-9 and TRBJ1-3, with D maybe TRBD1 (6 bases). The V gene lost 0 bases and the J gene lost 6 bases, with 15 bases spanning the gap. The germline gives CDR1 SEHNR, CDR2 FQNEAQ (reference sequence). The CDR3 loop spans 16 amino acids. The CDR3 is CASSLARGRLENTIYF. The CDR3 DNA is TGTGCCAGCAGCTTAGCGCGGGGGCGCTTGGAAAACACCATATATTTT.

The rearrangement uses TRBV10-3 and TRBJ2-2; 14 bases map to TRBD2. The CDR3 runs to 17 residues. Germline-derived CDR1 and CDR2 are ENHRY and SYGVKD. Trimming removed 6 bases from V and 4 bases from J; junction bases left unmatched: 7. CDR3 loop: CAISNPGLAGGTGELFF. CDR3 DNA: TGTGCCATCAGCAATCCCGGACTAGCGGGGGGCACCGGGGAGCTGTTTTTT.